The clone carrying this T cell receptor (beta chain) was observed a handful of times. This entry is derived from a study of T cells in localized non-small cell lung cancer. TCRdb keeps only in-frame clones here, not all; method: immunoSEQ multiplex PCR. The table lists about 51,000 clones, approximately 81% of them singletons, with approximately 17% in the top ten. The CDR3 runs 14 residues. Trimming cost V 5 bases and J 0 bases, with 7 bases left between them. Germline V gives CDR1 SGHVS, CDR2 FNYEAQ. The sample consisted of peripheral blood mononuclear cells, taken before any cancer treatment. The receptor was derived from a man aged 40 to 75 with stage III lung adenocarcinoma. The chain uses TRBV7-6 and TRBJ2-2, with D tentatively TRBD1 (6 bases). The CDR3 loop reads CASSRTANTGELFF. CDR3 DNA: TGTGCCAGCAGCCGGACAGCGAACACCGGGGAGCTGTTTTTT.